The sequence of this T cell receptor (beta chain) was determined in a study of T cell repertoires in cytomegalovirus infection. Whole-study context: Matching HLA type, along with CMV infection, was indicated by public TCR beta signatures.

Each CDR3 protein is one row after TCRdb ran MiXCR on the reads. The sample holds 150,000 to 200,000 distinct CDR3 sequences, roughly a fifth seen once. Turning to this clonotype: What it binds is not known.

Trimming removed 7 bases from V and 3 bases from J, with 20 bases in between. This CDR3 has 16 amino acids. The clonotype comes from a human donor in good health (CMV status not recorded). Some clones in this sample may be carry-over from other donors' samples. This specimen consisted of CD8+ T cells from cultured PBMCs, obtained from culture after CMV antigen stimulation. V is TRBV12-3 or TRBV12-4 and J is TRBJ2-3; the D gene could be TRBD1 or TRBD2 (6 bases each). The CDR3: CASTNYGGGITDTQYF. Written as DNA, the CDR3 is TGTGCCAGCACGAATTACGGGGGCGGAATAACAGATACGCAGTATTTT.